This T cell receptor beta chain comes out of a study of cytomegalovirus exposure and HLA in healthy donors. The overall study: In an early release, HLA-typed donors contributed about 79 million unique TCR sequences. The study placed around 80% of its 398 genotyped donors in the Caucasian-associated ancestry cluster. General study points: Later analysis identified several of the most significant clusters that appeared linked to common viral pathogens.

This clone was picked up one time. Antigen specificity is unknown. The PCR employed 60 Vbeta primers together with 13 Jbeta primers. Generated by immunoSEQ multiplex PCR, the TCRdb table keeps only in-frame clones and is missing some. This sample has under 150,000 clones; roughly four fifths occur once, and the top ten carry around 3.2%. Trimming pared 0 bases from V and 7 bases from J, leaving 15 bases between. The CDR3 is made up of 15 amino acids. Germline V gene data show CDR1 as LGHNA and CDR2 as YNFKEQ. The chain uses TRBV4-2 and TRBJ1-2; maybe TRBD1 (5 bases). The sequence derives from a male donor in good health and CMV-seronegative. Material: PBMCs. CDR3 loop: CASSQEGAGNSGYTF. The CDR3 DNA follows: TGTGCCAGCAGCCAAGAGGGCGCAGGGAATAGTGGCTACACCTTC.